One TCR beta chain is described in this entry. What it recognizes is unknown. This sample was included in a study of T cell responses to AZD1222 COVID-19 vaccine. Study conclusions and caveats: The study found vaccine-associated CD4 TCRs spanning spike, dominant at 160-218 and 743-854. Clonal diversity was possibly underestimated, and the donors were mostly white British, with more females. The study found Spike-specific TCR breadth and depth rose after two AZD1222 doses. The study identified only a handful of AZD1222 recipients as seropositive at baseline.

The CDR3 is made up of 15 amino acids. Germline-derived CDR1 and CDR2 are LNHNV and YYDKDF (reference sequence). V trimming: 1 base; J trimming: 4 bases; junction bases outside the gene matches: 1. The assay was immunoSEQ multiplex PCR, and TCRdb's table has in-frame clones only and misses some. The table includes fewer than 85,000 clones, approximately 92% detected once. This sequence joins TRBV15 and TRBJ1-4, with TRBD1 identical over 9 bases. Sequencing was performed on peripheral blood, taken on day 0 of AZD1222 vaccination. This receptor was taken from an adult in good health. CDR3 DNA sequence: TGTGCCACCAGCAGAGGGACAGGGGATAATGAAAAACTGTTTTTT. It codes for CATSRGTGDNEKLFF.